Listed below are T cell receptor beta chains from one sample, sequenced in a study of CD8+CD57+ T cells in acquired aplastic anemia. TCRdb itself ran the reads through MiXCR, one entry per CDR3 protein. The data show 150,000 to 200,000 distinct CDR3 sequences, about 50% seen once. The sequencing input was sorted CD4+, CD8+, or CD8+CD57+ T cells (not recorded which) from PBMCs. These receptors all stem from a human donor with aplastic anemia. Each CDR3 is given without its conserved first and last residue.

TRBV6-1	TRBJ2-2	11	ATSIGNTGELF
TRBV19	TRBJ2-7	12	ASSKWEGDYEQY
TRBV15	TRBJ1-2	14	ATSRDYSGHPDGYT
TRBV10-1	TRBJ2-3	13	ASSPSVPTSDTQY
TRBV2	TRBJ1-2	12	ASSTGAAVYGYT
TRBV19	TRBJ2-7	11	ASSINRAYEQY
TRBV30	TRBJ2-3	11	AWDTGAPDTQY
TRBV7-9	TRBJ1-5	11	ASSLVRDQPQH
TRBV6-1	TRBJ2-2	9	ANPSPGELF
TRBV24-1	TRBJ2-5	13	ATSDPNLGKETQY
TRBV19	TRBJ2-1	19	ASSIDLGYWTSDPNYNEQF
TRBV20-1	TRBJ2-7	11	SARVSRAYEQY
TRBV20-1	TRBJ2-7	10	SAPGQGYEQY
TRBV7-9	TRBJ2-7	11	ASSLEQDYEQY
TRBV20-1	TRBJ1-1	10	SANLGDTEAF
TRBV14	TRBJ2-2	13	ASSVTGTRGGELF
TRBV27	TRBJ2-1	10	ASSDPINEQF
TRBV10-2	TRBJ1-5	12	ASRGDGRNQPQH
TRBV24-1	TRBJ2-5	15	ATSEATSGRAKETQY
TRBV13	TRBJ2-5	12	ASSFTGYQETQY
TRBV5-1	TRBJ2-5	14	ASSLDRGRGKETQY
TRBV19	TRBJ2-7	12	ASSLGTVGYEQY
TRBV19	TRBJ2-7	13	ASSPQREGPNEQY
TRBV2	TRBJ1-1	9	ASRPSVEAF
TRBV24-1	TRBJ1-1	11	ATKQGGDTEAF
TRBV6-1	TRBJ1-1	11	ASSPPTPLEAF
TRBV10-2	TRBJ1-2	15	ASSENPDREYGYGYT
TRBV7-6	TRBJ2-1	15	ASSLLAGGGTYNEQF
TRBV20-1	TRBJ2-3	15	SAVGTGGPWPTDTQY
TRBV7-2	TRBJ2-7	10	ASSFGQGEKY
TRBV12-3/TRBV12-4	TRBJ2-6	13	ASSLGNSGANVLT
TRBV7-9	TRBJ2-2	13	ASSLEGLPTGELF
TRBV2	TRBJ1-3	12	ASTGTAPPNTIY
TRBV20-1	TRBJ1-2	11	SARGDTDYGYT
TRBV19	TRBJ2-2	12	ASSEYLRTGELF
TRBV20-1	TRBJ2-1	16	SAPGHTGPISSYNEQF
TRBV3-1	TRBJ2-7	13	ASSQGRTSGSEQY
TRBV19	TRBJ2-7	12	ASSMGRGTYEQY
TRBV19	TRBJ2-2	12	ASHRGLGTGELF
TRBV19	TRBJ2-7	12	ASEDRGHSYEQY
TRBV30	TRBJ1-5	12	AWSGTGGLQPQH